These 13 T cell receptor beta chains came from one sample sequenced in a study of blood T cells in healthy people across ages. A second PCR, run for roughly 7 to 11 cycles, used a sample-barcoded 5' primer plus a J-beta primer mix. TCRdb redid the calling of the 5' RACE reads with MiXCR, one entry per CDR3 protein. Among just under 550,000 distinct CDR3 sequences listed, about 24% were seen once. This same sample was also part of a study on T cells of mothers and their children.

Sequencing was done on a sample of blood. These receptors were collected from a boy aged 10-17 years in good health.

This clonotype was seen repeatedly, ten times or more. The chain is built from TRBV3-1 and TRBJ2-5, with no clear D. The CDR3 has 12 residues. Germline values: CDR1 LGHDT, CDR2 YNNKEL (reference sequence). Trimming took 10 bases from V and 5 from J, leaving 14 bases between them. CDR3 nucleotides: TGTGCCACAACATCGTTGGGGGAGACCCAGTACTTC. It yields the protein CATTSLGETQYF.

This clonotype was seen a handful of times. The gene calls are TRBV4-3 and TRBJ2-3, with 10 positions matching TRBD2. The CDR3 is 19 residues long. The V segment lost 0 bases and the J segment 4 bases; nucleotides outside the gene matches: 13. Germline CDR1 reads LGHNA; CDR2 reads YSLEER. CDR3: CASSQDVTSGDGPADTQYF. The CDR3 region has the DNA TGCGCCAGCAGCCAAGATGTTACTAGCGGGGATGGCCCTGCAGATACGCAGTATTTT.

Ten or more counts support this clonotype. The chain recombines TRBV7-6 with TRBJ1-5; unclear D gene. Germline loops: CDR1 SGHVS, CDR2 FNYEAQ. This CDR3 contains 15 residues. The V end lost 0 bases, the J end lost 4 bases, and 10 bases lay between the germline ends. CDR3 residues: CASSLAAGSNQPQHF. The CDR3 nucleotides are TGTGCCAGCAGCTTAGCGGCGGGAAGTAATCAGCCCCAGCATTTT.

This clonotype was observed at least ten times. The chain couples TRBV2 to TRBJ2-2, with 10 bases fitting TRBD1. This CDR3 has 14 residues. Germline CDR1 and CDR2: SNHLY and FYNNEI. V gave up 3 bases and J gave up 5 bases; unmatched junction bases: 0. In DNA, the CDR3 is TGTGCCAGCAGTGAGGGACAGGGGACCGGGGAGCTGTTTTTT. Amino acids: CASSEGQGTGELFF.

This clonotype was counted only a few times. The chain combines TRBV4-2 with TRBJ2-1; 15 nucleotides match TRBD2. The trim removed 2 bases at V and 8 bases at J, leaving 4 bases unmatched. The germline V gene encodes CDR1 LGHNA and CDR2 YNFKEQ. This CDR3 comprises 16 residues. The CDR3 sequence: CASSQRTSGRDHEQFF. Written as DNA, the CDR3 is TGTGCCAGCAGCCAAAGGACTAGCGGGAGGGACCATGAGCAGTTCTTC.

This clonotype was recorded a few times. The rearrangement joins TRBV27 to TRBJ1-2; D perhaps matches TRBD1 (5 bases). Looked up from germline, CDR1 is MNHEY and CDR2 is SMNVEV (reference sequence). The CDR3 runs to 17 residues. V lost 8 bases, J lost 4 bases, and 26 bases lay in between. Here the CDR3 DNA reads TGTGCCAGCTCCCCGGGGCTAGCGGGATATTTGGGCTATGGCTACACCTTC. Translating gives CASSPGLAGYLGYGYTF.

The chain employs TRBV3-1 and TRBJ2-2, with D perhaps TRBD1 (6 bases). The V end lost 2 bases, the J end lost 1 base, and 14 bases lay between the germline ends. There are 17 residues in the CDR3. CDR1 and CDR2 (germline): LGHDT, YNNKEL (reference sequence). CDR3 nucleotide sequence: TGTGCCAGCAGCCAATTTTCAGGGGTTAAGAACACCGGGGAGCTGTTTTTT. Its translation: CASSQFSGVKNTGELFF.

The DNA of the CDR3 is TGCGCCAGCAGCCAAGCCGGGATTCCCAATAACTATGGCTACACCTTC. It codes for CASSQAGIPNNYGYTF. The chain links TRBV4-3 to TRBJ1-2; no clear D. CDR3 length: 16 residues. Germline loops: CDR1 LGHNA, CDR2 YSLEER. Trimming took 1 base from V and 1 from J, leaving 13 bases between them.

This clonotype was recorded a few times. The chain couples TRBV20-1 to TRBJ2-3, with 8 bases lining up with TRBD2. Germline V lookup: CDR1 DFQATT, CDR2 SNEGSKA (reference sequence). CDR3 length: 14 amino acids. With 5 bases clipped from V and 5 bases from J, the junction kept 9 bases outside the gene matches. Here the CDR3 reads CSARVAGGKDTQYF. CDR3 sequence (DNA): TGCAGTGCTCGTGTGGCGGGGGGTAAAGATACGCAGTATTTT.

The chain links TRBV29-1 to TRBJ2-2; D not certain. CDR3 length: 12 amino acids. CDR1 is SQVTM, CDR2 ANQGSEA, per germline. The V and J ends lost 7 bases and 3 bases respectively, with 9 bases between them. The CDR3: CSAATHTGELFF. CDR3 in DNA: TGCAGCGCGGCCACCCACACCGGGGAGCTGTTTTTT.

This clonotype has a handful of counts. The V and J genes are TRBV28 and TRBJ1-5; weak D call: TRBD1 (6 bases). CDR1 is MDHEN and CDR2 is SYDVKM in the germline V gene. The V end lost 6 bases, the J end lost 0 bases, and 12 bases lay between the germline ends. This CDR3 is built from 15 residues. The CDR3: CASSTGTSSNQPQHF. The CDR3 DNA sequence: TGTGCCAGCAGCACGGGGACATCTAGCAATCAGCCCCAGCATTTT.

The CDR3 nucleotides read TGTGCCAGCAATAGACCGGGGACAGCCCAAGAGACCCAGTACTTC. Translation: CASNRPGTAQETQYF. V gene TRBV6-6 combines with J gene TRBJ2-5; 7 bases line up with TRBD1. This CDR3 has 15 amino acids. J was trimmed by 1 base and V by 7 bases; bases with no gene match: 9. Germline V gene sequence: CDR1 MNHNY, CDR2 SVGAGI (reference sequence).

A few counts support this clonotype. The chain is built from TRBV6-5 and TRBJ1-1; D is ambiguous. Per the germline V gene, CDR1 is MNHEY and CDR2 is SVGAGI. V lost 0 bases and J lost 4, with 9 bases in between. This CDR3 comprises 14 residues. The CDR3 DNA sequence: TGTGCCAGCAGTTACTCGACGGCGGCCACTGAAGCTTTCTTT. It translates to CASSYSTAATEAFF.